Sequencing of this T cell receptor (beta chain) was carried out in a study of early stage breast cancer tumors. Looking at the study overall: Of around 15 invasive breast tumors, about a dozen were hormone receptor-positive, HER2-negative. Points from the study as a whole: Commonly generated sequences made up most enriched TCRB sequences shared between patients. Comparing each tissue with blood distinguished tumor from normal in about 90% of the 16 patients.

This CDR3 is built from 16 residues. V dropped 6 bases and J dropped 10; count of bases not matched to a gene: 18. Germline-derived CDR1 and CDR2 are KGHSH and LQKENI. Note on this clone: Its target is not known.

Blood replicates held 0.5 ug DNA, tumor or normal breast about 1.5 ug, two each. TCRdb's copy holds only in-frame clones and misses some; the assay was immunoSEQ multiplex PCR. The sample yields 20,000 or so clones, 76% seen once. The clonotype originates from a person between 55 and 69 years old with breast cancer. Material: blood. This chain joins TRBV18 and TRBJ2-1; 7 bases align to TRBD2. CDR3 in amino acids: CASSPVSGISGGEQFF. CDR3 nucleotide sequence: TGTGCCAGCTCGCCGGTCAGCGGGATATCCGGAGGGGAGCAGTTCTTC.